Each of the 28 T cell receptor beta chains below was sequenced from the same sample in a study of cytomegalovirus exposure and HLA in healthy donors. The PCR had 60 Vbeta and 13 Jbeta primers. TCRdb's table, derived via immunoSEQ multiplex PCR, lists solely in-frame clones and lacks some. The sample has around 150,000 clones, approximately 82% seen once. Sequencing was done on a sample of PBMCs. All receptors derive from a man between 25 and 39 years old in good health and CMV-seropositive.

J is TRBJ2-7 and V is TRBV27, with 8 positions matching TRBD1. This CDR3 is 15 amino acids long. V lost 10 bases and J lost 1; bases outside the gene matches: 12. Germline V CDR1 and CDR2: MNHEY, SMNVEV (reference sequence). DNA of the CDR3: TGTGCCACCTCCCCCAGGGGGCGGGTGTCCTACGAGCAGTACTTC. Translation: CATSPRGRVSYEQYF.

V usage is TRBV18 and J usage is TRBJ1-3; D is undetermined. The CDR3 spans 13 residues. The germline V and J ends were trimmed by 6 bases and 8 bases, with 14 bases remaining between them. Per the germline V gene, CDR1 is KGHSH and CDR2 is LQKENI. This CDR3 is CASSSRSVDTIYF. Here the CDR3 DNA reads TGTGCCAGCTCGTCAAGATCGGTAGACACCATATATTTT.

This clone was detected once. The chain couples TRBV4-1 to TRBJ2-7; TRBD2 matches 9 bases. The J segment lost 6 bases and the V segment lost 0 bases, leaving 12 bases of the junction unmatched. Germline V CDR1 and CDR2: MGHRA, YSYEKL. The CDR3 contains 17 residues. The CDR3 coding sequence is TGCGCCAGCAGCCAAGAGTTTCCGCTAGCGGGAACTGCCGAGCAGTACTTC. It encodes CASSQEFPLAGTAEQYF.

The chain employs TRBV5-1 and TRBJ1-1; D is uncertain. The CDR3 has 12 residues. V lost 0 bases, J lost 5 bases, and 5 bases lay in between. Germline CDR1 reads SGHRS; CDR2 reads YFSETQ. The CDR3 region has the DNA TGCGCCAGCAGCTTGGTATCTACTGAAGCTTTCTTT. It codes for CASSLVSTEAFF. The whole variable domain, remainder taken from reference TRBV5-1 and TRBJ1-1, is KAGVTQTPRYLIKTRGQQVTLSCSPISGHRSVSWYQQTPGQGLQFLFEYFSETQRNKGNFPGRFSGRQFSNSRSEMNVSTLELGDSALYLCASSLVSTEAFFGQGTRLTVV.

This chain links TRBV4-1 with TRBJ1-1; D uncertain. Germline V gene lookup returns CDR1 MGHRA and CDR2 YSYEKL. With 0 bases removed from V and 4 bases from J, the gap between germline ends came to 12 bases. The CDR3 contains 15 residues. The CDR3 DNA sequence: TGCGCCAGCAGCCAAGAAGGGAGAGCGAGCACTGAAGCTTTCTTT. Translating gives CASSQEGRASTEAFF.

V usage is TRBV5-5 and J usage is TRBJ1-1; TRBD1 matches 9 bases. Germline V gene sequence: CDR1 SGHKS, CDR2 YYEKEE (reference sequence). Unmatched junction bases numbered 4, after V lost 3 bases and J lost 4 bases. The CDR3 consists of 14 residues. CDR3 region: CASSSTGGSTEAFF. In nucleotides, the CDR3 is TGTGCCAGCAGCTCGACAGGGGGTAGCACTGAAGCTTTCTTT.

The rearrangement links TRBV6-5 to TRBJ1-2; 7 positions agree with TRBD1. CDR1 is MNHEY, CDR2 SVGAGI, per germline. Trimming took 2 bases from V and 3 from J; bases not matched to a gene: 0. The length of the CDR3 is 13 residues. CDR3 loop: CASSYGQDYGYTF. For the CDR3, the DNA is TGTGCCAGCAGTTACGGACAGGACTATGGCTACACCTTC.

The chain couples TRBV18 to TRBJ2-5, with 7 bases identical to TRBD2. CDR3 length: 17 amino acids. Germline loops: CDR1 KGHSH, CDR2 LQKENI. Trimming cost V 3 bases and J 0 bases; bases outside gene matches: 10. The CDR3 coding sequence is TGTGCCAGCTCACCCGCTTTACAGCGGGGTTACCAAGAGACCCAGTACTTC. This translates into CASSPALQRGYQETQYF.

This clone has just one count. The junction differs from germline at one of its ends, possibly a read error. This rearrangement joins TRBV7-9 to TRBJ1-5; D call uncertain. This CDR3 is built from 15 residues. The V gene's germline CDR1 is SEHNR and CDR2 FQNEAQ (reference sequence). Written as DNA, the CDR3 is TGTTCCAGCAGCTTAGCAGGCGGTAGCAATCAGCCCCAGCATTTT. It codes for CSSSLAGGSNQPQHF.

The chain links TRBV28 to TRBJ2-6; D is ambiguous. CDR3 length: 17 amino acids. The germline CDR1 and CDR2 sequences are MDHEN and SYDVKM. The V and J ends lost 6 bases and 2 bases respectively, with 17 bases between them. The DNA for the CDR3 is TGTGCCAGCAGCCAACCTCCCCACGTAGCTGGGGCCAACGTCCTGACTTTC. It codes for CASSQPPHVAGANVLTF.

The CDR3, as DNA: TGTGCCAGCTCCAGGGATATCTCTCCGAGCAATCAGCCCCAGCATTTT. Translation gives CASSRDISPSNQPQHF. The chain employs TRBV19 and TRBJ1-5; tentatively, D is TRBD1 (5 bases). The CDR3 loop spans 16 amino acids. CDR1 is LNHDA, CDR2 SQIVND, per germline (reference sequence). Trimming took 9 bases from V and 1 from J, leaving 19 bases between them.

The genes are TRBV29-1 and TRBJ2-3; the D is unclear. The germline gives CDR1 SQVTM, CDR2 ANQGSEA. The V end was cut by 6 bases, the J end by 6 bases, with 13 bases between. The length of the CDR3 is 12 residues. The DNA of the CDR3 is TGCAGCGTAGAGCTGCTAGAGGATACGCAGTATTTT. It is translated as CSVELLEDTQYF.

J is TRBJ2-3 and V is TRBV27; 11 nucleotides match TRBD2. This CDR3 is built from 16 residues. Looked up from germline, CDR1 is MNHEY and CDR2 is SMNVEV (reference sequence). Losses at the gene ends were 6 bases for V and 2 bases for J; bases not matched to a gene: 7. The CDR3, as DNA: TGTGCCAGCAGGATGACTAGCGGGGATTACACAGATACGCAGTATTTT. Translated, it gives CASRMTSGDYTDTQYF.

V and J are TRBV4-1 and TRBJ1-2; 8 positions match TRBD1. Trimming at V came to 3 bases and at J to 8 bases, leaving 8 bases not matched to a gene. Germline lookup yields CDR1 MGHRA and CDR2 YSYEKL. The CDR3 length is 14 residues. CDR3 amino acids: CASSQVQGAGGYTF. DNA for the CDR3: TGCGCCAGCAGCCAGGTGCAGGGGGCAGGGGGCTACACCTTC.

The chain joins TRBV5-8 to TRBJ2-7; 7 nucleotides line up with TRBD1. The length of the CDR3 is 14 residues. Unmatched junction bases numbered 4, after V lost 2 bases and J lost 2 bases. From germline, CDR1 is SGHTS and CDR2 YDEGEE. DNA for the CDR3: TGTGCCAGCAGCTTTTACGGGACAGCCTACGAGCAGTACTTC. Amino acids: CASSFYGTAYEQYF.

The CDR3 region has the DNA TGTGCCAGCAGTGCCCGGGGGTACCAAGAGACCCAGTACTTC. It is translated as CASSARGYQETQYF. This chain joins TRBV9 and TRBJ2-5; D may be TRBD2 (6 bases). Germline-derived CDR1 and CDR2 are SGDLS and YYNGEE. The length of the CDR3 is 14 residues. V dropped 5 bases and J dropped 0 bases, with 11 bases sitting between them.

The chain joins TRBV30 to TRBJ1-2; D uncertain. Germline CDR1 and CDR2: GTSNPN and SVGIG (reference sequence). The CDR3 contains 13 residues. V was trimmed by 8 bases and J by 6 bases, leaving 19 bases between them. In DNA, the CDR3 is TGTGCCGAGATGGCGGCGGAAAGAAATGGCTACACCTTC. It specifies CAEMAAERNGYTF.

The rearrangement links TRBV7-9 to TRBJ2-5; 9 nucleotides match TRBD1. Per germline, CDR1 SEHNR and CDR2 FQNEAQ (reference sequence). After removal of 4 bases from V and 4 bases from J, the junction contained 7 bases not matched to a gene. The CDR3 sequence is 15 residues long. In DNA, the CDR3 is TGTGCCAGCAGCTCAGACAGGGGGAGAGGAGAGACCCAGTACTTC. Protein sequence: CASSSDRGRGETQYF.

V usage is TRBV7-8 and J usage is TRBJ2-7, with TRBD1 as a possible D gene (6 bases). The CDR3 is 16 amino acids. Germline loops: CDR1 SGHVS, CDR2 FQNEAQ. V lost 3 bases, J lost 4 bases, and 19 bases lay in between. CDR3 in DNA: TGTGCCAGCAGCTTCGTCGGCGGCAGGGGTGGTTACGAGCAGTACTTC. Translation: CASSFVGGRGGYEQYF.

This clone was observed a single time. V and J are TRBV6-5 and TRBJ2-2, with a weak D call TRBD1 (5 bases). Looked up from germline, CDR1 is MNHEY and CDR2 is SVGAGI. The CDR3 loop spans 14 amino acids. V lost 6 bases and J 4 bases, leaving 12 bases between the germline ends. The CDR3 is CASRPDTFTGELFF. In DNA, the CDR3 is TGTGCCAGCAGACCGGACACGTTCACCGGGGAGCTGTTTTTT.

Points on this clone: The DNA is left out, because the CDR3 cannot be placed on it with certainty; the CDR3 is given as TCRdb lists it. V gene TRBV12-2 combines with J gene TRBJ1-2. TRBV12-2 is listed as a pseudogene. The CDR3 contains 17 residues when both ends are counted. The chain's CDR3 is CASRLAFAGGNNYGYTF.

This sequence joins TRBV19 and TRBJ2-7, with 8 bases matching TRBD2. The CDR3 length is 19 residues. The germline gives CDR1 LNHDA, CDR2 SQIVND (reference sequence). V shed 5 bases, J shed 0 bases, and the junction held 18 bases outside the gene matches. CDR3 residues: CASSPGAGGRTISSYEQYF. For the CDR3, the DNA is TGTGCCAGTAGTCCAGGGGCGGGGGGACGAACTATTAGCTCCTACGAGCAGTACTTC.

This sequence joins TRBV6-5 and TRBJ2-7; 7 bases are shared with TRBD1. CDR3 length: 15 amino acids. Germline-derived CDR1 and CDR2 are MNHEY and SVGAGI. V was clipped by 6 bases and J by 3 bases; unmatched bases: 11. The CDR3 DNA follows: TGTGCCAGCAGCCGGGACAGTCTTCTTGTCTACGAGCAGTACTTC. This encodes CASSRDSLLVYEQYF.

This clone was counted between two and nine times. The CDR3 bases are TGTGCCAGCTCACCATCTAGACCCGGGACAGGGGGCTCTTACGAGCAGTACTTC. This sequence encodes CASSPSRPGTGGSYEQYF. The chain employs TRBV18 and TRBJ2-7; 12 bases are a match to TRBD1. Germline-derived CDR1 and CDR2 are KGHSH and LQKENI. The junction had 12 bases not matched to a gene; V was cut back by 2 bases and J by 4 bases. The CDR3 is 18 residues long.

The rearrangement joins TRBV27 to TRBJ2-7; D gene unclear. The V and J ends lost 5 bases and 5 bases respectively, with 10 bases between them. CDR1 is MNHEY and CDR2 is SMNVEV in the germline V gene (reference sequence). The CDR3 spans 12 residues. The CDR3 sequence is CASSTRDDEQYF. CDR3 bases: TGTGCCAGCAGTACGCGAGATGACGAGCAGTACTTC.

The CDR3 nucleotides read TGTGCCAGCAGCGGGACAGGGGGCGACGCCTACGAGCAGTACTTC. This encodes CASSGTGGDAYEQYF. J is TRBJ2-7 and V is TRBV2; 12 positions agree with TRBD1. Trimming at V came to 6 bases and at J to 2 bases, leaving 5 bases not matched to a gene. The CDR3 spans 15 residues. CDR1 and CDR2 (germline): SNHLY, FYNNEI.

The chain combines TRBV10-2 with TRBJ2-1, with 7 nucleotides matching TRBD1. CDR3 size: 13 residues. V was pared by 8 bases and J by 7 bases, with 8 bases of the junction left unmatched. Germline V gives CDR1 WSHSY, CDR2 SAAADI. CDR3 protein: CASRDSQRNEQFF. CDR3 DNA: TGCGCCAGCCGGGACAGCCAAAGAAATGAGCAGTTCTTC.

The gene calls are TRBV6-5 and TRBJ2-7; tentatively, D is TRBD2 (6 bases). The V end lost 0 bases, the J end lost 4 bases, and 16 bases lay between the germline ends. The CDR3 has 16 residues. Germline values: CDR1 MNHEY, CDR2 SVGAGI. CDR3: CASSYSLLGSPYEQYF. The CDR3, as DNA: TGTGCCAGCAGTTACTCCCTTCTCGGGAGTCCTTACGAGCAGTACTTC.